This section outlines one T cell receptor (beta chain) sequence together with its context. The junction shows a germline mismatch at one end, possibly a read error. This sample is part of a study of T cell repertoires in cytomegalovirus infection. TCRdb used MiXCR to reprocess the reads, holding one entry per CDR3 protein. Among around 740,000 distinct CDR3 sequences listed, roughly 36% were seen once. CDR3 size: 12 residues. Germline CDR1 reads SEHNR; CDR2 reads FQNEAQ (reference sequence). The V gene is TRBV7-9, the J gene TRBJ1-1; D call uncertain. The sample comprised PBMCs. The sequence came from a human donor in good health (CMV status not recorded). Some clones in this sample may be carry-over from other donors' samples. The CDR3 region is CASTLANTEAFF. DNA for the CDR3: TGTGCCAGCACCTTAGCCAACACTGAAGCTTTCTTT.